This entry lists 25 T cell receptor beta chains sequenced from one sample in a study of blood T cell repertoires in COVID-19. The data were produced by immunoSEQ multiplex PCR, yet TCRdb's version contains in-frame clones alone and is incomplete. The data hold 140,000 or so clones, with 75% to 90% observed a single time. What was sequenced was peripheral blood. The receptor set was obtained from an older man who had recovered from COVID-19.

The rearrangement joins TRBV12-3 or TRBV12-4 to TRBJ1-1; D is perhaps TRBD1 (6 bases). V dropped 5 bases and J dropped 8 bases, with 12 bases sitting between them. The CDR3 is made up of 12 amino acids. The CDR3 DNA sequence: TGTGCCAGCAGTCGACAGGCTGGGGAAGCTTTCTTT. Its protein is CASSRQAGEAFF.

The chain joins TRBV18 to TRBJ2-1; 8 positions match TRBD1. V trimming: 4 bases; J trimming: 7 bases; junction bases outside the gene matches: 6. This CDR3 is built from 14 residues. Germline-derived CDR1 and CDR2 are KGHSH and LQKENI. Here the CDR3 reads CASSQVGQVNEQFF. In DNA, the CDR3 is TGTGCCAGCTCACAGGTGGGACAGGTTAATGAGCAGTTCTTC.

The genes are TRBV7-2 and TRBJ1-6, with TRBD1 matching 9 bases. The CDR3 runs to 13 residues. Germline V gives CDR1 SGHTA, CDR2 FQGNSA. The ends lost 5 bases at V and 14 bases at J; junction bases unmatched: 7. The chain's CDR3 is CASSPRDRETLHF. In DNA form, the CDR3 reads TGTGCCAGCAGCCCCCGGGACAGGGAGACCCTCCACTTT.

This clone was detected once. This chain joins TRBV6-5 and TRBJ2-2; TRBD1 aligns across 8 bases. Germline-derived CDR1 and CDR2 are MNHEY and SVGAGI. The CDR3 runs to 15 residues. Germline trimming cut 7 bases from V and 2 bases from J; bases unmatched to any gene: 6. The CDR3 sequence: CASNPGTGNTGELFF. CDR3 bases: TGTGCCAGCAACCCGGGGACAGGCAACACCGGGGAGCTGTTTTTT.

The chain employs TRBV10-3 and TRBJ1-5; 9 bases fit TRBD1. The CDR3 is 15 residues long. The germline CDR1 and CDR2 sequences are ENHRY and SYGVKD. After removal of 4 bases from V and 0 bases from J, the junction contained 1 base not matched to a gene. The CDR3: CAISADRGSNQPQHF. DNA of the CDR3: TGTGCCATCAGTGCGGACAGGGGTAGCAATCAGCCCCAGCATTTT.

CDR3 region: CATRGLAGANTGELFF. CDR3 in DNA: TGTGCCACAAGGGGACTAGCGGGAGCGAACACCGGGGAGCTGTTTTTT. The J gene is TRBJ2-2, the V gene TRBV2, with 14 bases lining up with TRBD2. This CDR3 region has 16 residues. Germline-derived CDR1 and CDR2 are SNHLY and FYNNEI. After removal of 10 bases from V and 0 bases from J, the junction contained 4 bases not matched to a gene.

The V gene is TRBV5-1, the J gene TRBJ2-1, with 7 nucleotides matching TRBD2. CDR1 is SGHRS, CDR2 YFSETQ, per germline. Germline trimming cut 0 bases from V and 4 bases from J; bases unmatched to any gene: 4. CDR3 length equals 15 residues. This CDR3 reads CASSLARERYNEQFF. The CDR3 coding sequence is TGCGCCAGCAGCTTGGCGCGGGAGCGGTACAATGAGCAGTTCTTC.

The chain's CDR3 is CASSSPGESDAYNEQFF. For the CDR3, the DNA is TGTGCCAGCAGCTCTCCCGGAGAGTCAGACGCCTACAATGAGCAGTTCTTC. The chain carries TRBV5-4 and TRBJ2-1; D unresolved. CDR3 size: 17 residues. CDR1 SGHNT and CDR2 YYREEE come from the germline V gene (reference sequence). The V gene lost 3 bases and the J gene lost 2 bases, with 18 bases spanning the gap.

The chain is built from TRBV2 and TRBJ2-1; 8 bases are shared with TRBD2. The V gene end was trimmed by 0 bases and the J gene end by 7 bases; junction bases not matched to a gene: 8. The CDR3 extends over 16 amino acids. Germline assignment: CDR1 SNHLY and CDR2 FYNNEI. The CDR3 loop is CASSEAFAGGRNEQFF. For the CDR3, the DNA is TGTGCCAGCAGTGAAGCGTTTGCGGGAGGTAGGAATGAGCAGTTCTTC.

The genes are TRBV12-5 and TRBJ2-3, with D possibly being TRBD1 (6 bases). Germline V gene lookup returns CDR1 LGHNT and CDR2 FRNRAP. This CDR3 comprises 13 residues. V dropped 6 bases and J dropped 3 bases, with 10 bases sitting between them. This CDR3 reads CASGERGTDTQYF. The CDR3 DNA reads as TGTGCTAGTGGCGAGAGGGGGACAGATACGCAGTATTTT.

The V gene is TRBV5-8, the J gene TRBJ2-7; 7 bases are a match to TRBD1. The CDR3 runs to 15 residues. The germline CDR1 and CDR2 sequences are SGHTS and YDEGEE. The V gene end was trimmed by 4 bases and the J gene end by 5 bases; junction bases not matched to a gene: 12. The CDR3: CASSSTGALPNEQYF. The CDR3 DNA is TGTGCCAGCAGCAGCACAGGGGCCCTTCCGAACGAGCAGTACTTC.

The chain couples TRBV6-6 to TRBJ1-1; possibly TRBD1 for D (5 bases). The CDR3 spans 13 residues. Trimming shortened V by 4 bases and J by 11 bases, and 17 bases separated the two germline ends. Germline lookup yields CDR1 MNHNY and CDR2 SVGAGI (reference sequence). CDR3 in amino acids: CASSSSSTVRAFF. The CDR3 DNA is TGTGCCAGCAGTTCAAGCTCGACAGTAAGGGCTTTCTTT.

The V gene is TRBV7-9, the J gene TRBJ2-2; 14 bases line up with TRBD2. Germline V lookup: CDR1 SEHNR, CDR2 FQNEAQ (reference sequence). This CDR3 has 16 residues. V trimming: 6 bases; J trimming: 6 bases; junction bases outside the gene matches: 6. The CDR3 DNA reads as TGTGCCAGCAGAAGCCCGGGACTAGCGGGAGCCGGGGAGCTGTTTTTT. Translating it yields CASRSPGLAGAGELFF. The full variable domain, rest sourced from reference TRBV7-9 and TRBJ2-2, is DTGVSQNPRHKITKRGQNVTFRCDPISEHNRLYWYRQTLGQGPEFLTYFQNEAQLEKSRLLSDRFSAERPKGSFSTLEIQRTEQGDSAMYLCASRSPGLAGAGELFFGEGSRLTVL.

This clone was observed a handful of times. The rearrangement uses TRBV5-1 and TRBJ2-7, with D maybe TRBD2 (5 bases). V was trimmed by 4 bases and J by 2 bases, leaving 19 bases between them. The CDR3 is 16 residues long. Germline V gene lookup returns CDR1 SGHRS and CDR2 YFSETQ. CDR3 sequence: CASSRVSGFDAYEQYF. DNA for the CDR3: TGCGCCAGCAGCCGTGTCAGCGGTTTCGACGCCTACGAGCAGTACTTC.

The rearrangement joins TRBV11-2 to TRBJ2-7, with 7 bases that match TRBD1. CDR1 is SGHAT, CDR2 FQNNGV, per germline. The junction had 16 bases not matched to a gene; V was cut back by 5 bases and J by 6 bases. The CDR3 is made up of 16 amino acids. The DNA of the CDR3 is TGTGCCAGCAGCACCGGGCAGGGGGTGTTATCAAGCGAGCAGTACTTC. Translating it yields CASSTGQGVLSSEQYF.

This rearrangement joins TRBV10-3 to TRBJ2-3; 7 nucleotides line up with TRBD1. CDR1 is ENHRY and CDR2 is SYGVKD in the germline V gene. The CDR3 spans 15 residues. V lost 0 bases to trimming and J lost 3 bases; unmatched junction nucleotides: 3. The CDR3 DNA reads TGTGCCATCAGTGAGTCAGCAGGGGGTACAGATACGCAGTATTTT. Translating it yields CAISESAGGTDTQYF.

The chain is built from TRBV30 and TRBJ1-1; perhaps TRBD1 as D (6 bases). The CDR3 has 15 amino acids. V shed 2 bases and J shed 6 bases, with 19 bases lying between them. Germline CDR1 GTSNPN, CDR2 SVGIG (reference sequence). The CDR3 spells CAWSNEEQGIPEAFF. The CDR3 coding sequence is TGTGCCTGGAGTAATGAGGAACAGGGTATACCTGAAGCTTTCTTT.

J is TRBJ1-6 and V is TRBV7-6, with 9 positions matching TRBD1. The CDR3 spans 14 residues. In germline, CDR1 is SGHVS, CDR2 FNYEAQ. V dropped 5 bases and J dropped 7; count of bases not matched to a gene: 3. The CDR3 region has the DNA TGTGCCAGCAGCGACGGGACAGGGAATTCACCCCTCCACTTT. Translation: CASSDGTGNSPLHF.

This clone was counted between two and nine times. The CDR3 nucleotides read TGCGCCAGCCTTCGGACTAGCGGTAACACCGGGGAGCTGTTTTTT. Protein sequence: CASLRTSGNTGELFF. This rearrangement joins TRBV4-1 to TRBJ2-2; the match to TRBD2 covers 10 bases. The germline V gene encodes CDR1 MGHRA and CDR2 YSYEKL. The V gene end was trimmed by 8 bases and the J gene end by 2 bases; junction bases not matched to a gene: 5. The CDR3 is 15 amino acids.

The V and J genes are TRBV11-1 and TRBJ2-3, with D possibly being TRBD2 (6 bases). The ends were cut back, 4 bases at V and 11 bases at J, with 19 bases in the middle. This CDR3 is 14 amino acids long. CDR1 and CDR2 (germline): SGHAT, FQDESV (reference sequence). Here the CDR3 DNA reads TGTGCCAGCAGCTCTAGGGGACTCCCCACGGGGCAGTATTTT. Protein product: CASSSRGLPTGQYF.

This chain joins TRBV6-6 and TRBJ2-7; 10 bases agree with TRBD1. Germline V CDR1 and CDR2: MNHNY, SVGAGI (reference sequence). The length of the CDR3 is 15 residues. V was pared by 6 bases and J by 6 bases, with 11 bases of the junction left unmatched. The DNA of the CDR3 is TGTGCCAGCAGGCCACCGGGACAGGGGTTAAGCGAGCAGTACTTC. It codes for CASRPPGQGLSEQYF.

A single count supports this clone. This chain joins TRBV3-1 (or the pseudogene TRBV3-2) and TRBJ1-5, with D hard to call. Trimming cost V 0 bases and J 4 bases, with 16 bases left between them. The CDR3 length is 17 residues. Germline CDR1 and CDR2: LGHDT and YNNKEL (reference sequence). DNA of the CDR3: TGTGCCAGCAGCCAAGAACGTAGGTGGCAGGCAAATCAGCCCCAGCATTTT. This codes for CASSQERRWQANQPQHF.

The DNA for the CDR3 is TGTGCCAGCAGCCCACTTCGGTCCCGCGGGGTTGAGCTGTTTTTT. As protein: CASSPLRSRGVELFF. This chain uses TRBV9 with TRBJ2-2; possibly TRBD2 for D (6 bases). The CDR3 runs 15 residues. V lost 4 bases and J 11 bases, leaving 21 bases between the germline ends. Germline V gene data show CDR1 as SGDLS and CDR2 as YYNGEE.

CDR3 DNA sequence: TGCGCCAGCAGCGATCGCCAAGCGGGAGCCGGGGAGCAGTACTTC. Protein: CASSDRQAGAGEQYF. V and J are TRBV5-1 and TRBJ2-7, with 8 bases lining up with TRBD2. The junction had 13 bases not matched to a gene; V was cut back by 4 bases and J by 7 bases. This CDR3 spans 15 amino acids. CDR1 SGHRS and CDR2 YFSETQ come from the germline V gene. The complete variable domain, with remaining parts taken from reference TRBV5-1 and TRBJ2-7, reads KAGVTQTPRYLIKTRGQQVTLSCSPISGHRSVSWYQQTPGQGLQFLFEYFSETQRNKGNFPGRFSGRQFSNSRSEMNVSTLELGDSALYLCASSDRQAGAGEQYFGPGTRLTVT.

The chain has TRBV9 and TRBJ2-2; 7 bases align to TRBD1. Per the germline V gene, CDR1 is SGDLS and CDR2 is YYNGEE. The J segment lost 3 bases and the V segment lost 0 bases, leaving 8 bases of the junction unmatched. CDR3 size: 17 residues. The chain's CDR3 is CASSVGGGLGYTGELFF. The CDR3 DNA is TGTGCCAGCAGCGTAGGAGGGGGCTTAGGGTACACCGGGGAGCTGTTTTTT. The variable domain in full, with the rest retrieved from reference TRBV9 and TRBJ2-2, is DSGVTQTPKHLITATGQRVTLRCSPRSGDLSVYWYQQSLDQGLQFLIQYYNGEERAKGNILERFSAQQFPDLHSELNLSSLELGDSALYFCASSVGGGLGYTGELFFGEGSRLTVL.